This record looks at one T cell receptor beta chain sequence and its context. Its specificity is unknown. An equimolar mix of two oligonucleotides served as the beta constant-region primer for TRBC1 and TRBC2. Ligated cDNA was amplified by four rounds of PCR with nested alpha and beta constant-region primers and SP2. TCRdb re-analysed the UMI-ligation and nested PCR reads in MiXCR, keeping a single row per CDR3 protein. The sample contains 150,000 or so distinct CDR3 sequences, over 20% of which appear only once. The sample is drawn from a study of naive and memory T cell subsets. Study conclusions and caveats: Naive and memory repertoire findings lacked a ground truth for validation. Possibly reflecting memory cells re-expressing CD45RA, a few larger clonotypes occurred in naive repertoires, especially CD8. Diversity fell and Gini index rose from naive through CM, EM, EMRA.

This CDR3 is built from 14 residues. V shed 5 bases, J shed 0 bases, and the junction held 1 base outside the gene matches. Germline V gives CDR1 LNHDA, CDR2 SQIVND (reference sequence). CD8 T cells were positively selected from what remained after CD4 positive selection. The V gene is TRBV19, the J gene TRBJ2-1; 7 nucleotides agree with TRBD2. The receptor was derived from a human donor in good health. Sequences were obtained from naive CD4+ T cells from blood. CDR3 DNA sequence: TGTGCCAGTAGTGGGGACTACTCCTACAATGAGCAGTTCTTC. Translating it yields CASSGDYSYNEQFF.